This T cell receptor beta chain is from a study of blood T cell repertoires in COVID-19. Study-wide background: In each case, the material was cDNA or gDNA derived from T cells, B-cell-depleted T cells, or PBMCs.

As processed by the authors: Estimation of nucleated cell counts relied on the amplification of reference gene primers. The table came from immunoSEQ multiplex PCR; TCRdb's copy has only in-frame clones and leaves some out. V and J calls and clone size follow that table, whereas D and trimming were derived from the DNA. The sample lists about 86,000 clones, around 80% occurring once. After removal of 7 bases from V and 4 bases from J, the junction contained 7 bases not matched to a gene. CDR1 LNHDA and CDR2 SQIVND come from the germline V gene (reference sequence). There are 15 residues in the CDR3. This clonotype originated in an elderly woman with acute or convalescent COVID-19. The chain links TRBV19 to TRBJ2-5, with 12 bases that match TRBD2. Input material: peripheral blood. In DNA form, the CDR3 reads TGTGCCAGTACCGACAAACTAGCGGGAGGAGAGACCCAGTACTTC. Amino acid sequence: CASTDKLAGGETQYF.